This TCR beta chain is from a study of preoperative IRX-2 immunotherapy in early breast cancer. The data were produced by immunoSEQ multiplex PCR, yet TCRdb's version contains in-frame clones alone and is incomplete. The sample lists under 40,000 clones, 90% to 95% occurring once. Treatment: preoperative locoregional IRX-2 cytokine immunotherapy. Samples came from a phase Ib trial of preoperative locoregional IRX-2 cytokine immunotherapy. V gave up 3 bases and J gave up 6 bases, with 7 bases separating them. The CDR3 covers 12 residues. The germline CDR1 and CDR2 sequences are LNHDA and SQIVND (reference sequence).

The clonotype was recovered from a human donor with breast cancer. The sample here was taken from a patient treated with IRX-2 immunotherapy. The chain joins TRBV19 to TRBJ2-3; D not certain. The CDR3 DNA follows: TGTGCCAGTAGTATCGTGTCGGATACGCAGTATTTT. This encodes CASSIVSDTQYF.